This TCR beta chain emerged from a study of blood T cell repertoires in COVID-19. The data were produced by immunoSEQ multiplex PCR, yet TCRdb's version contains in-frame clones alone and is incomplete. The sample holds 210,000 or so clones, roughly four fifths seen once. Germline V CDR1 and CDR2: SEHNR, FQNEAQ (reference sequence). After removal of 2 bases from V and 7 bases from J, the junction contained 6 bases not matched to a gene. The CDR3 is 16 residues long. Sample: peripheral blood. The chain recombines TRBV7-9 with TRBJ2-1, with 12 bases aligning to TRBD2. This receptor was identified in a man over 45 who had recovered from COVID-19. The CDR3 reads CASSLPTSGRWNEQFF. The CDR3 region has the DNA TGTGCCAGCAGCTTACCGACTAGCGGGAGATGGAATGAGCAGTTCTTC. Full variable domain (missing parts from reference TRBV7-9 and TRBJ2-1): DTGVSQNPRHKITKRGQNVTFRCDPISEHNRLYWYRQTLGQGPEFLTYFQNEAQLEKSRLLSDRFSAERPKGSFSTLEIQRTEQGDSAMYLCASSLPTSGRWNEQFFGPGTRLTVL.